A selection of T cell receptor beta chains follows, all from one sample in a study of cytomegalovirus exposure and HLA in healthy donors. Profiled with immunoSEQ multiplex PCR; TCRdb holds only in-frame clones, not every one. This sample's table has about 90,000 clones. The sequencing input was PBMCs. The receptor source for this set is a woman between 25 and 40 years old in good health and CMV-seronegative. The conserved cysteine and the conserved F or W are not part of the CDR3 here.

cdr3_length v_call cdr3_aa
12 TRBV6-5 ASSPGTGRYEQY
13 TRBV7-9 ASSLVLSGTDTQY
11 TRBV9 ASSAGAWEKLF
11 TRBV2 ASSERENTEAF
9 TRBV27 ASSFRDTQY
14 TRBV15 ATSRDFGGSYNEQF
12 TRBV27 ASRRGLAPYEQY
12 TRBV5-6 ASSPGLANDEQF
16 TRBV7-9 ASSGLTAPVATNEKLF
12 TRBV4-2 ASSQGVAGGEQF
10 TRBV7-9 ASSSGTLGYT
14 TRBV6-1 ASSEVAGRGSYGYT
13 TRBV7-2 ASSLDDRGAYEQY
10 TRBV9 ASSPEAGELF
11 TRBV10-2 ASSVSSQKPLH
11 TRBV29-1 SVGQGAGTEAF
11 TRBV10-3 ASSAGGNTEAF
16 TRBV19 ASSIYGNRGRPDQPQH
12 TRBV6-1 ASSATGMNTEAF
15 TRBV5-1 ASSLVLAGANTGELF
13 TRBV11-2 ASSLGGGGRNEQF
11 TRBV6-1 ASSEVSQETQY
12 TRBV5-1 ASSAGQGTGELF
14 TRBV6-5 ASSYSGQGGNQPQH
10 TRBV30 AWSIGAEGYT
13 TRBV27 ASSSTDSDPYEQY
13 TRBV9 ASSPSQGVFDGYT
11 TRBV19 ASSETGSTEAF
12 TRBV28 ASSLLEANTEAF
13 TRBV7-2 ASSFLAGGRNEQF
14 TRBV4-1 ASSQVDRGPNTEAF
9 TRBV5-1 ASSFLNEQF
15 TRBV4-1 ASSQGFWREKENEQF
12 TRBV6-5 ASSGWGPNTEAF
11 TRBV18 ASSPEGGAGYT
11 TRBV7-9 ASRFGGSTEAF